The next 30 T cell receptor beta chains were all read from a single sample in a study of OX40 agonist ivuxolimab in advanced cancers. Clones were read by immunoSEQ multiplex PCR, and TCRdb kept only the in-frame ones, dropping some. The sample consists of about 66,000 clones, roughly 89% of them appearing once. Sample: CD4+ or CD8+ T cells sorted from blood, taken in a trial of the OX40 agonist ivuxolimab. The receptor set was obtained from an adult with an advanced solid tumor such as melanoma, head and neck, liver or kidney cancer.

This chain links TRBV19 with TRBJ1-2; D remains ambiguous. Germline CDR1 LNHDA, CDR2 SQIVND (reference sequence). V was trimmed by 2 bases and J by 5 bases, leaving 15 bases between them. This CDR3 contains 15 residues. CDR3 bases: TGTGCCAGTAGTATAACGAGTGGGCAGTTATATGGCTACACCTTC. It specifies CASSITSGQLYGYTF.

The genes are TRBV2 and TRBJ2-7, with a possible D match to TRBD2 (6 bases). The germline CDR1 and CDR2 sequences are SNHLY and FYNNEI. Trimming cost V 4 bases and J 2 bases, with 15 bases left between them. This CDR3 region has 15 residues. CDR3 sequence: CASSGGAELPYEQYF. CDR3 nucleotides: TGTGCCAGCAGTGGCGGGGCAGAACTACCCTACGAGCAGTACTTC.

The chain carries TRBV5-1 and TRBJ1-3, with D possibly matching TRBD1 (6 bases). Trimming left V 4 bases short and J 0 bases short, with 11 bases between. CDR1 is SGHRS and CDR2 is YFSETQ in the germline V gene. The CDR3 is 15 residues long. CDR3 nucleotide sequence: TGCGCCAGCAGCCGTGGACAGATCTCTGGAAACACCATATATTTT. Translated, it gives CASSRGQISGNTIYF.

The CDR3 spells CASSSYRVPDQPQHF. The CDR3 nucleotides are TGTGCCAGCAGTTCCTACAGGGTCCCGGATCAGCCCCAGCATTTT. The chain employs TRBV27 and TRBJ1-5, with D possibly being TRBD1 (6 bases). V lost 4 bases and J lost 5, with 15 bases in between. CDR3 length equals 15 residues. The germline CDR1 and CDR2 sequences are MNHEY and SMNVEV (reference sequence).

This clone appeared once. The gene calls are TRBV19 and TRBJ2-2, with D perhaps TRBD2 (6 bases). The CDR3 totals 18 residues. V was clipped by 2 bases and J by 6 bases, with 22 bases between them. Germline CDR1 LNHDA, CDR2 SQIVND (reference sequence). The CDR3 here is CASSIPRGAGWQSGELFF. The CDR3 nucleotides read TGTGCCAGTAGTATACCCCGGGGAGCGGGCTGGCAGTCCGGGGAGCTGTTTTTT.

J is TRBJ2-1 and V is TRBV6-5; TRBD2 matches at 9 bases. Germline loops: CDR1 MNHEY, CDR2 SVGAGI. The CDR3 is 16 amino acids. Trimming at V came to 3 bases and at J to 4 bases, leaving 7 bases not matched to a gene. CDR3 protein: CASSYSRTSAYNEQFF. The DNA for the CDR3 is TGTGCCAGCAGTTATTCCCGGACTAGCGCATACAATGAGCAGTTCTTC.

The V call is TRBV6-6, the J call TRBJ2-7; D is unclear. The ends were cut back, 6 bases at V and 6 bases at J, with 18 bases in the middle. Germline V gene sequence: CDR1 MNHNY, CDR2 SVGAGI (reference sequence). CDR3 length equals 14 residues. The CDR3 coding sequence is TGTGCCAGCAGGGGCCGGGCCCCGCCACCCGAGCAGTACTTC. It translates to CASRGRAPPPEQYF.

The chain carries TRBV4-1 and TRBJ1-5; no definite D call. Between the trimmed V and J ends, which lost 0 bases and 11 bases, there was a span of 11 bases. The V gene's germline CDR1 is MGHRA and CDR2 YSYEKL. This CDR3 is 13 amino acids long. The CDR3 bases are TGCGCCAGCAGCCAAGAATGGATGGGAGCCCAGCATTTT. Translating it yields CASSQEWMGAQHF.

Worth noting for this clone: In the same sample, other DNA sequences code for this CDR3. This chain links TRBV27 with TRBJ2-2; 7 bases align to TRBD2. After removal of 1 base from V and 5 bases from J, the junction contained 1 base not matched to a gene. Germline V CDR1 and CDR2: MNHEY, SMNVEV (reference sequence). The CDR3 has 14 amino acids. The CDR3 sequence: CASSLWGGTGELFF. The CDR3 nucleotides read TGTGCCAGCAGTTTATGGGGAGGGACCGGGGAGCTGTTTTTT.

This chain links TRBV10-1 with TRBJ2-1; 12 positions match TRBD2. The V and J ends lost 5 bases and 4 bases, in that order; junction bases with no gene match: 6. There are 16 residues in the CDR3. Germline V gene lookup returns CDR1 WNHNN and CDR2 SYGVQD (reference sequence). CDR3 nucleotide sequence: TGCGCCAGCAGTTCGACTAGCGGGAGTCGGTACAATGAGCAGTTCTTC. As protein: CASSSTSGSRYNEQFF.

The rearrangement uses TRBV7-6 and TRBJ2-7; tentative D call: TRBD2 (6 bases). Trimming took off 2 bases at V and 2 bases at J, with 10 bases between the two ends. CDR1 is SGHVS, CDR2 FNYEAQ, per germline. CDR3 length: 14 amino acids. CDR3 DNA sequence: TGTGCCAGCAGCTTATCCGGGAGAGCCTACGAGCAGTACTTC. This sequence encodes CASSLSGRAYEQYF.

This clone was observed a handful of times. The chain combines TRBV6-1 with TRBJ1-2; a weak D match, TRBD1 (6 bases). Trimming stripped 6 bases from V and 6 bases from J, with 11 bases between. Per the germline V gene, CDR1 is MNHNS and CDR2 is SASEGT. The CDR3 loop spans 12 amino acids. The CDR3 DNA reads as TGTGCCAGCAGAACAGGGTTTGATGGCTACACCTTC. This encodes CASRTGFDGYTF.

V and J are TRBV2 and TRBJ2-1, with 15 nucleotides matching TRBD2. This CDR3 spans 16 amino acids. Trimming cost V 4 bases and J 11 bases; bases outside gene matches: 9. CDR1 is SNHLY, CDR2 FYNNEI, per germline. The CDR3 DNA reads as TGTGCCAGCAGTGGACAGGGACTAGCGGGAGGTGGTAAGCAGTTCTTC. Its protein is CASSGQGLAGGGKQFF.

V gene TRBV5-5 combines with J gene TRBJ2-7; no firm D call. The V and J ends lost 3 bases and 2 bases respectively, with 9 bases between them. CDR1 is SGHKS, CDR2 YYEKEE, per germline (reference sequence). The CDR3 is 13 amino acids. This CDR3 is CASSSLSAYEQYF. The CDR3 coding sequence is TGTGCCAGCAGCTCCCTCTCAGCCTACGAGCAGTACTTC.

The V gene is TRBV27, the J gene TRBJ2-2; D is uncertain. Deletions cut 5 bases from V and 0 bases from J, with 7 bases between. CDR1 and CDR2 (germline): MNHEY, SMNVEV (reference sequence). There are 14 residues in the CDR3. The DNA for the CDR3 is TGTGCCAGCAGTCGTCAGACGAACACCGGGGAGCTGTTTTTT. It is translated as CASSRQTNTGELFF.

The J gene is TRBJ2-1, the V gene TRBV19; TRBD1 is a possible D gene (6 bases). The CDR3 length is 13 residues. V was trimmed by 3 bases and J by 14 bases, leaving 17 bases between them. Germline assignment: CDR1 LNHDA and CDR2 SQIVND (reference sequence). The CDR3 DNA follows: TGTGCCAGTAGTATCGATCCTCGGACAGCAAAGTTCTTC. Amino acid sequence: CASSIDPRTAKFF.

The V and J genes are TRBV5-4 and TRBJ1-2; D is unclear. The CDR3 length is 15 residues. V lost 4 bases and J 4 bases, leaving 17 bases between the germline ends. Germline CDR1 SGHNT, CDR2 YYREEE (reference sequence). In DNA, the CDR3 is TGTGCCAGCAGCCGCCCGGGCACTTATCTCTATGGCTACACCTTC. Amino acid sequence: CASSRPGTYLYGYTF.

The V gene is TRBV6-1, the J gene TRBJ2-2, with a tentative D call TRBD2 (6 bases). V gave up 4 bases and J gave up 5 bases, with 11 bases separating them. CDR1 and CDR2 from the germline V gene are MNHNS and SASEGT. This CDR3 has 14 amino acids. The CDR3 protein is CASSAGRKTGELFF. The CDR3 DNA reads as TGTGCCAGCAGTGCCGGGAGAAAGACCGGGGAGCTGTTTTTT.

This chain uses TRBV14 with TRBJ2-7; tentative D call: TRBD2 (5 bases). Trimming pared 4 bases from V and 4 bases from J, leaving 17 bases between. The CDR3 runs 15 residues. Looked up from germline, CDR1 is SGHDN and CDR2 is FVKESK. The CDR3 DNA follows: TGTGCCAGCAGCCGAGACGTAGGGAGAGTTTACGAGCAGTACTTC. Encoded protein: CASSRDVGRVYEQYF.

Here the CDR3 DNA reads TGTGCCAGTGCTCATACGAACACCGGGGAGCTGTTTTTT. Its translation: CASAHTNTGELFF. The J gene is TRBJ2-2, the V gene TRBV7-9; D is undetermined. This CDR3 is 13 amino acids long. Germline CDR1 is SEHNR and CDR2 is FQNEAQ (reference sequence). V was shortened by 9 bases and J by 0 bases, with 8 bases between the two germline ends.

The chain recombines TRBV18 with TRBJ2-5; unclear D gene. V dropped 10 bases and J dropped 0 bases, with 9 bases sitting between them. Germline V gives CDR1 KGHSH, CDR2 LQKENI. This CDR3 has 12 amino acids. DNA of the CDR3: TGTGCCACCGGACCCCACCAAGAGACCCAGTACTTC. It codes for CATGPHQETQYF.

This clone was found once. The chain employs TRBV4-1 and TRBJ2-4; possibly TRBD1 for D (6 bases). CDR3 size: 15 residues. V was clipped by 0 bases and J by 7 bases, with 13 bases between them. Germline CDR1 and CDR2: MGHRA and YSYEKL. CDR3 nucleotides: TGCGCCAGCAGCCAAGACATACAGGGCCGGAACATTCAGTACTTC. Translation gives CASSQDIQGRNIQYF.

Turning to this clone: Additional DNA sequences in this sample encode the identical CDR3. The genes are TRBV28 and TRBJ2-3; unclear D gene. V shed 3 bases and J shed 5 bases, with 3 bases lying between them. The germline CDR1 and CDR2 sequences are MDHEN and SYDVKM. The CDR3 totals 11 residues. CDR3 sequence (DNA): TGTGCCAGCAGTTTCGAAGATACGCAGTATTTT. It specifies CASSFEDTQYF.

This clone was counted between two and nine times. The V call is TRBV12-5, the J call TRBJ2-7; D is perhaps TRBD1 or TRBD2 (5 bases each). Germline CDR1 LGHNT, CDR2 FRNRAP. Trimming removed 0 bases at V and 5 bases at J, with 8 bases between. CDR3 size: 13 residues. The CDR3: CASGLVGTDEQYF. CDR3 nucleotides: TGTGCTAGTGGTTTGGTCGGGACGGACGAGCAGTACTTC.

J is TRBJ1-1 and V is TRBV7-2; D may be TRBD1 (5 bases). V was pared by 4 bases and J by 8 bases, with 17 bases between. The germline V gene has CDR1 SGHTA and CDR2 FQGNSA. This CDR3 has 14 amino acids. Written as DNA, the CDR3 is TGTGCCAGCAGCTACGGGCGGGGCAGCTTAGAAGCTTTCTTT. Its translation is CASSYGRGSLEAFF.

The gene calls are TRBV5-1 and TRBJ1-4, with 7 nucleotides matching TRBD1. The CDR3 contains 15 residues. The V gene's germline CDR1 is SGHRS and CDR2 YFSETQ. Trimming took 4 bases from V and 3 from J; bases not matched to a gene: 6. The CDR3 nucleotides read TGCGCCAGCAGCGATCCAGGGGGGTCTAATGAAAAACTGTTTTTT. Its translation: CASSDPGGSNEKLFF.

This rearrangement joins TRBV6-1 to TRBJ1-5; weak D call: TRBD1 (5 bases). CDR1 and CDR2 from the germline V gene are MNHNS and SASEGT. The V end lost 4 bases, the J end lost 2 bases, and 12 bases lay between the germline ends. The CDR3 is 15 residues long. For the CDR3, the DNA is TGTGCCAGCAGTGGGGCTTCGGGGGGCAATCAGCCCCAGCATTTT. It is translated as CASSGASGGNQPQHF.

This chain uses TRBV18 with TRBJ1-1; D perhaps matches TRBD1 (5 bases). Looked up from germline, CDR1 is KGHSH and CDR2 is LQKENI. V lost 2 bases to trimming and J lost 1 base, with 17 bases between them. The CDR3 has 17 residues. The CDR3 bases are TGTGCCAGCTCACCAAGACAGATCTATCAGCCGAACACTGAAGCTTTCTTT. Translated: CASSPRQIYQPNTEAFF.

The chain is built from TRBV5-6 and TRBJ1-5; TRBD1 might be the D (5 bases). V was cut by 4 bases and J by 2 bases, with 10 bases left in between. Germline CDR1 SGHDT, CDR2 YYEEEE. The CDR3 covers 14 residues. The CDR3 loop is CASSRGGGNQPQHF. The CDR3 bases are TGTGCCAGCAGCCGGGGGGGAGGCAATCAGCCCCAGCATTTT.

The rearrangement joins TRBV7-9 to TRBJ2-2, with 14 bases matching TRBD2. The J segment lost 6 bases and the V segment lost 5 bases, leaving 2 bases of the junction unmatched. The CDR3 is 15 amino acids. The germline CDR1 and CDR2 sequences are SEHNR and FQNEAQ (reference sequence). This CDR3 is CASSAGLAGAGELFF. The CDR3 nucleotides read TGTGCCAGCAGCGCGGGACTAGCGGGAGCCGGGGAGCTGTTTTTT.